Each of the 18 T cell receptor beta chains below was sequenced from the same sample in a study of blood T cells in healthy people across ages. Then a second PCR, running about 6 to 12 cycles, was carried out with a sample-barcoded 5' primer and a J-beta primer mix. TCRdb independently ran MiXCR on the 5' RACE reads; one entry per CDR3 protein. Counted here are approximately 2,000,000 distinct CDR3 sequences, roughly 43% occurring once; the ten biggest clones make up more than 20%. The sequencing sample was made of blood. Source of these receptors: a human donor in good health.

The gene calls are TRBV7-9 and TRBJ2-3; D uncertain. With 4 bases removed from V and 0 bases from J, the gap between germline ends came to 8 bases. This CDR3 comprises 14 residues. Per germline, CDR1 SEHNR and CDR2 FQNEAQ (reference sequence). The CDR3 here is CASSYERSTDTQYF. The CDR3 nucleotides read TGTGCCAGCAGCTATGAACGGAGCACAGATACGCAGTATTTT.

The CDR3 loop is CASSRTGEITDTQYF. Here the CDR3 DNA reads TGTGCCAGCAGCAGGACAGGGGAAATCACAGATACGCAGTATTTT. The rearrangement joins TRBV7-2 to TRBJ2-3; TRBD1 matches 9 bases. The CDR3 extends over 15 amino acids. V lost 5 bases and J lost 2; bases outside the gene matches: 5. CDR1 is SGHTA and CDR2 is FQGNSA in the germline V gene.

Written as DNA, the CDR3 is TGTGCCACCAGCAGAGGGAAGGGACAGGGGAGTGGCGAGCAGTACTTC. Its protein product is CATSRGKGQGSGEQYF. V gene TRBV15 combines with J gene TRBJ2-7; 10 bases map to TRBD1. This CDR3 has 16 residues. Germline values: CDR1 LNHNV, CDR2 YYDKDF (reference sequence). Trimming at V came to 1 base and at J to 6 bases, leaving 9 bases not matched to a gene.

This clonotype was seen a handful of times. V usage is TRBV29-1 and J usage is TRBJ2-1; 8 nucleotides match TRBD1. Trimming cost V 5 bases and J 7 bases; bases outside gene matches: 4. From germline, CDR1 is SQVTM and CDR2 ANQGSEA. The CDR3 loop spans 12 amino acids. CDR3 in amino acids: CSVPTGVNEQFF. CDR3 nucleotide sequence: TGCAGCGTTCCGACAGGGGTGAATGAGCAGTTCTTC.

This clonotype was observed once. The chain couples TRBV27 to TRBJ2-3; 14 bases fit TRBD2. This CDR3 region has 16 residues. The germline V gene has CDR1 MNHEY and CDR2 SMNVEV (reference sequence). With V trimmed by 11 bases and J by 3 bases, 10 bases remained unmatched. The CDR3 DNA sequence: TGTGCCGCCGCGACTAGCGGGGGGGCCTTGACAGATACGCAGTATTTT. This sequence encodes CAAATSGGALTDTQYF.

This clonotype was counted between two and nine times. The chain joins TRBV2 to TRBJ2-7; TRBD1 matches at 7 bases. Trimming cost V 1 base and J 4 bases; bases outside gene matches: 4. Germline V CDR1 and CDR2: SNHLY, FYNNEI. This CDR3 region has 14 residues. CDR3: CASSEVGQQYEQYF. The DNA of the CDR3 is TGTGCCAGCAGTGAAGTGGGACAGCAATACGAGCAGTACTTC.

This clonotype was detected only once. Relative to the germline gene, one junction end is altered; a read error may explain this. This chain links TRBV7-7 with TRBJ1-1, with 9 nucleotides matching TRBD1. Germline V lookup: CDR1 SSHAT, CDR2 FNYEAQ (reference sequence). The CDR3 covers 15 residues. Here the CDR3 reads CASSRLTGQGSEAFF. CDR3 nucleotides: TGTGCTAGCAGCCGCCTCACGGGACAGGGATCTGAAGCTTTCTTT.

V is TRBV29-1 and J is TRBJ2-4, with D perhaps given as TRBD1 or TRBD2 (6 bases each). The CDR3 runs 12 residues. CDR1 SQVTM and CDR2 ANQGSEA come from the germline V gene. V dropped 4 bases and J dropped 13 bases, with 17 bases sitting between them. The CDR3 nucleotides are TGCAGCGTTGGTGGGGGGCCAGGGGAGCAGTACTTC. Translated: CSVGGGPGEQYF.

This clonotype occurred a few times. The J gene is TRBJ1-5, the V gene TRBV10-3; possibly TRBD1 for D (5 bases). Trimming took 0 bases from V and 2 from J, leaving 8 bases between them. CDR1 is ENHRY and CDR2 is SYGVKD in the germline V gene. The CDR3 is 15 residues long. The CDR3: CAISESGVGNQPQHF. CDR3 nucleotides: TGTGCCATCAGTGAGTCAGGGGTTGGCAATCAGCCCCAGCATTTT.

CDR3 nucleotides: TGTGCCAGCAGTGAATACTCCCAACGGACCCAGTACTTC. Its protein product is CASSEYSQRTQYF. The chain links TRBV25-1 to TRBJ2-5; D unclear. CDR1 is MGHDK, CDR2 SYGVNS, per germline. V dropped 0 bases and J dropped 7 bases, with 9 bases sitting between them. The CDR3 consists of 13 residues. Complete variable domain (other parts from reference TRBV25-1 and TRBJ2-5): EADIYQTPRYLVIGTGKKITLECSQTMGHDKMYWYQQDPGMELHLIHYSYGVNSTEKGDLSSESTVSRIRTEHFPLTLESARPSHTSQYLCASSEYSQRTQYFGPGTRLLVL.

On this clonotype itself: No DNA is shown, since the ends of the CDR3 on it are uncertain; the CDR3 is the one TCRdb lists. The chain links TRBV12-3 or TRBV12-4 to TRBJ2-1; TRBD2, the table's D call, lacks a check against the DNA. The CDR3 comprises 14 residues, both ends counted. CDR3 in amino acids: CASSFAGGSNERFF.

The chain uses TRBV20-1 and TRBJ1-1, with D perhaps matching TRBD1 (6 bases). The CDR3 covers 14 residues. V dropped 5 bases and J dropped 0 bases, with 13 bases sitting between them. CDR1 is DFQATT and CDR2 is SNEGSKA in the germline V gene (reference sequence). The DNA of the CDR3 is TGCAGTGCTTCTGAGGGACAATTGAACACTGAAGCTTTCTTT. Translating it yields CSASEGQLNTEAFF.

This chain uses TRBV29-1 with TRBJ1-2; 9 nucleotides agree with TRBD1. V lost 4 bases, J lost 5 bases, and 14 bases stayed unmatched. This CDR3 spans 16 amino acids. Germline lookup yields CDR1 SQVTM and CDR2 ANQGSEA. The CDR3 DNA reads as TGCAGCGTTGTGAGCCCACAACAGGGGGCGTGTTATGGCTACACCTTC. It is translated as CSVVSPQQGACYGYTF.

This clonotype occurred many times. The V call is TRBV29-1, the J call TRBJ2-7; 11 positions agree with TRBD1. CDR3 length: 15 amino acids. The germline gives CDR1 SQVTM, CDR2 ANQGSEA. V lost 5 bases, J lost 0 bases, and 6 bases stayed unmatched. The CDR3, as DNA: TGCAGCGTTTGTACCGGGACAGGGGGCTCCTACGAGCAGTACTTC. Its translation: CSVCTGTGGSYEQYF.

The CDR3 bases are TGCGCCAGCAGCCACCGGGACAGGGGATCCGCTGAGCAGTTCTTC. This encodes CASSHRDRGSAEQFF. The chain combines TRBV4-1 with TRBJ2-1, with 10 nucleotides matching TRBD1. The germline gives CDR1 MGHRA, CDR2 YSYEKL. Trimming cost V 3 bases and J 9 bases; bases outside gene matches: 8. The CDR3 is 15 amino acids.

The chain uses TRBV7-8 and TRBJ2-1, with D possibly being TRBD1 (6 bases). Deletions cut 3 bases from V and 8 bases from J, with 17 bases between. Germline V gene data show CDR1 as SGHVS and CDR2 as FQNEAQ. The CDR3 is made up of 15 amino acids. The CDR3 nucleotides are TGTGCCAGCAGCTTTGTACAGGGTGGAATTGATGAGCAGTTCTTC. Amino acid sequence: CASSFVQGGIDEQFF.

The V gene is TRBV12-3 or TRBV12-4, the J gene TRBJ2-5; TRBD1 matches 7 bases. This CDR3 region has 13 residues. V lost 8 bases and J lost 1; bases outside the gene matches: 4. As DNA, the CDR3 is TGTGCCAGCCGAGACAGGGTCCAAGAGACCCAGTACTTC. It codes for CASRDRVQETQYF.

This clonotype was counted only a few times. The chain joins TRBV27 to TRBJ2-7, with D perhaps TRBD2 (5 bases). The V gene's germline CDR1 is MNHEY and CDR2 SMNVEV (reference sequence). This CDR3 comprises 13 residues. Deletions cut 7 bases from V and 5 bases from J, with 15 bases between. CDR3 coding DNA: TGTGCCAGCACCGGGATCCCCTTCAACGAGCAGTACTTC. This sequence encodes CASTGIPFNEQYF.